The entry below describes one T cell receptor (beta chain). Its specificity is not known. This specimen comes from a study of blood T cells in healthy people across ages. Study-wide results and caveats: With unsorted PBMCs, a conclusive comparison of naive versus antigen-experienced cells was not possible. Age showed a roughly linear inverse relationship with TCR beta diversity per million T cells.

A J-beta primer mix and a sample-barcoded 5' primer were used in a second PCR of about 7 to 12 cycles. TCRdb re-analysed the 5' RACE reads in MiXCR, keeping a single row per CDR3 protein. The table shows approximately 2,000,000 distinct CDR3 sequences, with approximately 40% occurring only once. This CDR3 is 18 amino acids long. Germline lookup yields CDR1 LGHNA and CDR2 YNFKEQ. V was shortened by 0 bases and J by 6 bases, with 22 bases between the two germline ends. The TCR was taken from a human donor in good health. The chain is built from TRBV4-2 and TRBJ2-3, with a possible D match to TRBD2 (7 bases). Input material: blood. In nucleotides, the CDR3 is TGTGCCAGCAGCCAAGAGAGGGGGGGTTTAGGGGATCTCGATACGCAGTATTTT. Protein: CASSQERGGLGDLDTQYF.